This T cell receptor (beta chain) was identified in a study of Graves' ophthalmopathy and Graves' hyperthyroidism. RNA transcripts were the template, and TCR beta CDR3 regions were amplified from them. Second-round multiplex PCR followed a first-round RT-PCR using HTBI primers. TCRdb reprocessed the multiplex PCR reads with MiXCR, giving one entry per CDR3 protein. Altogether hundreds of thousands of distinct CDR3 sequences are present, over 40% being singletons, with the ten largest covering more than 2.5%. In this sample, this clonotype turned up many times. The germline CDR1 and CDR2 sequences are SGHAT and FQNNGV. After removal of 5 bases from V and 5 bases from J, the junction contained 10 bases not matched to a gene. The CDR3 loop spans 15 amino acids. Other autoimmune disease, uncontrolled infection, pregnancy and lactation led to exclusion. Diagnostic conclusions were grounded in clinical symptoms, serum thyroxine, TRAb, thyroid ultrasound and orbital computed tomography.

The sequencing sample was made of peripheral blood. The clonotype was recovered from an adult man with Graves' ophthalmopathy. The gene calls are TRBV11-2 and TRBJ2-5; TRBD1 aligns across 8 bases. This CDR3 reads CASSPGQGVGETQYF. The CDR3 nucleotides are TGTGCCAGCAGCCCAGGACAGGGCGTCGGTGAGACCCAGTACTTC.